This TCR beta chain stems from a study of spatial heterogeneity in lung cancer. The wider study: PBMC collected at follow-up were sequenced when available, a median of about two years after resection.

TCRdb processed the 5' RACE reads anew with MiXCR; each CDR3 protein has one entry. The sample shows about 29,000 distinct CDR3 sequences, more than 9% of them seen only once. Documented time point: blood at routine non-recurrence follow-up after resection. Trimming stripped 0 bases from V and 6 bases from J, with 10 bases between. The CDR3 spans 13 residues. CDR1 and CDR2 (germline): SGDLS, YYNGEE. Ten or more counts support this clonotype. V gene TRBV9 combines with J gene TRBJ2-7, with D possibly being TRBD1 (6 bases). The TCR originated in a female donor with early-stage non-small cell lung cancer. Sequences were derived from PBMCs, sampled at follow-up. The CDR3 bases are TGTGCCAGCAGCGTAGTACCAGGGGCCGAGCAGTACTTC. It is translated as CASSVVPGAEQYF.